What follows is one T cell receptor (beta chain) and its context. The antigen is undetermined. Germline V lookup: CDR1 SGHTA, CDR2 FQGNSA. CDR3 length: 18 residues. The data were taken from a study of T cell clusters in autoimmune cytopenias. Whole-study results and caveats: The T cell clusters were defined only in silico, without experimental functional validation. Clustering suggested that physiological T cell clusters were missing in primary autoimmune cytopenia patients. TRB repertoire shifts in secondary cytopenia and chronic lymphocytic leukemia mostly reflected lymphoma, not autoimmunity.

Each sample's input was about 270 ng genomic DNA, roughly 38,000 genome equivalents. One tube held mixed TRB-A and TRB-B primer pools for touch-down PCR. For each CDR3 protein, TCRdb gives one entry from its re-call of the multiplex PCR reads, without DNA. This sample carries more than 4,500 distinct CDR3 sequences, with under 9.5% going to the ten biggest clones. Sample: peripheral blood. The TCR originated in a human donor with an autoimmune cytopenia or autoimmune hepatitis (not recorded which). The V call is TRBV7-2, the J call TRBJ1-1. The CDR3: CASSSSGAVVFMNTEAFF.